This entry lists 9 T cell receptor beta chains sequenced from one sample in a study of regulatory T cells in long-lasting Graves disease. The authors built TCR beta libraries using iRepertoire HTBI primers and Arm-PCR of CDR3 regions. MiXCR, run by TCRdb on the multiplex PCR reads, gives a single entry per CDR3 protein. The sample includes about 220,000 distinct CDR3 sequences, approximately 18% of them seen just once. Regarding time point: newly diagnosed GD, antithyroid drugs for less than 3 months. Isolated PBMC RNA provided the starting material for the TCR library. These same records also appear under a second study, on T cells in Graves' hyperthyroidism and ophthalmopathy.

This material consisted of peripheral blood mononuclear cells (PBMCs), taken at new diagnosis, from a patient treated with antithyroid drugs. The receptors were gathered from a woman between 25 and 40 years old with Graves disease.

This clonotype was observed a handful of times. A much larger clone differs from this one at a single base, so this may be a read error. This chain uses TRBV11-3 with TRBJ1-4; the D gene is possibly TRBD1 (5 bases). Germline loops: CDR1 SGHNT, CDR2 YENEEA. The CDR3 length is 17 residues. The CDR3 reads CASSRPWGNITNEELFF. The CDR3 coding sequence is TGTGCCAGCAGCCGGCCGTGGGGGAACATCACTAATGAAGAACTGTTTTTT.

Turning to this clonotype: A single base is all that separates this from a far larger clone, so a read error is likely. CDR3 loop: CASNSGNIQETQYF. The CDR3 DNA is TGTGCCAGCAATTCCGGCAACATACAAGAGACCCAGTACTTC. This chain uses TRBV6-2 or TRBV6-3 with TRBJ2-5; D not resolved. Germline V gene lookup returns CDR1 MNHEY and CDR2 SVGEGT. Trimming cost V 7 bases and J 2 bases, with 14 bases left between them. CDR3 length: 14 amino acids.

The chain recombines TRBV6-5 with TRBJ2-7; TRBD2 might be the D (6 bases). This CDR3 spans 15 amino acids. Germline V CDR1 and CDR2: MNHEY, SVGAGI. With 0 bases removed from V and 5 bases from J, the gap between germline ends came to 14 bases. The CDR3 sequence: CASSYSGLGRDEQYF. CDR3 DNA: TGTGCCAGCAGTTACTCGGGACTGGGTAGGGACGAGCAGTACTTC.

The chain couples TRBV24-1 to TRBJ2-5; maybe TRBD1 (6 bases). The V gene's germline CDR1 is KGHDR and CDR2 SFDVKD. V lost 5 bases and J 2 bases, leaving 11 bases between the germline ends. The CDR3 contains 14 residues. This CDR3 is CATSGTAQQETQYF. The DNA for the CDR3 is TGTGCCACCAGTGGGACAGCGCAGCAAGAGACCCAGTACTTC.

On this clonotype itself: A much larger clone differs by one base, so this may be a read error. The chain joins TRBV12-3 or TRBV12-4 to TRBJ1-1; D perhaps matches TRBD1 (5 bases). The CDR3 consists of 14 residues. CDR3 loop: CASSLTNRRPEALF. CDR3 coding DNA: TGTGCCAGCAGTTTGACAAACAGGCGCCCTGAAGCTCTCTTT.

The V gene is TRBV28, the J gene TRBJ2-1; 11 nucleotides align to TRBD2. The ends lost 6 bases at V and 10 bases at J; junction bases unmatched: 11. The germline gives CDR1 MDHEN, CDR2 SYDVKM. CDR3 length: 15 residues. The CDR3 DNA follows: TGTGCCAGCAGGGACCGACTAGCGGGGTGGAGGGAGCAGTTCTTC. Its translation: CASRDRLAGWREQFF. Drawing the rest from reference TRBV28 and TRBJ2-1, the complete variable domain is DVKVTQSSRYLVKRTGEKVFLECVQDMDHENMFWYRQDPGLGLRLIYFSYDVKMKEKGDIPEGYSVSREKKERFSLILESASTNQTSMYLCASRDRLAGWREQFFGPGTRLTVL.

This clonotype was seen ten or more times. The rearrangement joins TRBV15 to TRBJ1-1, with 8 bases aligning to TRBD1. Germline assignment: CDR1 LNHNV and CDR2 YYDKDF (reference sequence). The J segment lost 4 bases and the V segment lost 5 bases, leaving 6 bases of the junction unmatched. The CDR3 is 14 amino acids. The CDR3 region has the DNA TGTGCCACCAGCCCTTCGGACAGGGTCACTGAAGCTTTCTTT. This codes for CATSPSDRVTEAFF.

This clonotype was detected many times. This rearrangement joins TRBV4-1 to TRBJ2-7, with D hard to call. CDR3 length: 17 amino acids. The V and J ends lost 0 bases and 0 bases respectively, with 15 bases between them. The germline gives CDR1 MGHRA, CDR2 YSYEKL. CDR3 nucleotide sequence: TGCGCCAGCAGCCAAGAATCCCTAGAAGTGGCCTCCTACGAGCAGTACTTC. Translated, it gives CASSQESLEVASYEQYF.

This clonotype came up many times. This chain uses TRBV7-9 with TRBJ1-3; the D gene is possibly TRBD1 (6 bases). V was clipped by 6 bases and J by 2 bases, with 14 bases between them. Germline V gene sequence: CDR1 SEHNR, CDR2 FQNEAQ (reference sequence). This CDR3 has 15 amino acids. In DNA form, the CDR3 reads TGTGCCAGCAGTTCCGATCGACAGGCTGGAAACACCATATATTTT. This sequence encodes CASSSDRQAGNTIYF.